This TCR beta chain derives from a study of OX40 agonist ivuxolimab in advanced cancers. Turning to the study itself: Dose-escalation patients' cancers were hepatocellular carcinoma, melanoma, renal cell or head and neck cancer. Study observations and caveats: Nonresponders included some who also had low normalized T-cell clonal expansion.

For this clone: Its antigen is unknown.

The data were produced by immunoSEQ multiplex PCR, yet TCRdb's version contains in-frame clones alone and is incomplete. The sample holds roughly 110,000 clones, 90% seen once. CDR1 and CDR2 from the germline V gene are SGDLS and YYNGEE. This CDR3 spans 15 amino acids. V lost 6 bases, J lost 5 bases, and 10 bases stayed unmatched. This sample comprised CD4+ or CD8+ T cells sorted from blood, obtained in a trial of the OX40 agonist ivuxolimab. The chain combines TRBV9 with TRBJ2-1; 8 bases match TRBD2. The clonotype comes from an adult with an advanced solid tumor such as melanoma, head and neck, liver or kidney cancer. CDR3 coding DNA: TGTGCCAGCACCATTCGGGGGGGCGGAAACAATGAGCAGTTCTTC. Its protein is CASTIRGGGNNEQFF.